The 13 T cell receptor beta chains presented below share a single source sample, sequenced in a study of blood T cell repertoires in COVID-19. This table comes from immunoSEQ multiplex PCR, and its TCRdb copy is limited to in-frame clones, with some not included. The sample lists under 300,000 clones; 80% to 90% were seen once. What was sequenced was PBMCs or T cells enriched from blood (not recorded which). Receptors were obtained from a woman aged 18-29 years who had recovered from COVID-19.

The chain combines TRBV28 with TRBJ2-3; 14 bases align to TRBD2. The CDR3 length is 18 residues. Germline V gene sequence: CDR1 MDHEN, CDR2 SYDVKM. After removal of 2 bases from V and 4 bases from J, the junction contained 8 bases not matched to a gene. The CDR3 sequence is CASSLPIGLAGGPDTQYF. Here the CDR3 DNA reads TGTGCCAGCAGTTTACCAATCGGACTAGCGGGGGGCCCAGATACGCAGTATTTT. The full variable domain, with the rest looked up from reference TRBV28 and TRBJ2-3, is DVKVTQSSRYLVKRTGEKVFLECVQDMDHENMFWYRQDPGLGLRLIYFSYDVKMKEKGDIPEGYSVSREKKERFSLILESASTNQTSMYLCASSLPIGLAGGPDTQYFGPGTRLTVL.

V and J are TRBV6-5 and TRBJ1-2; TRBD1 is a possible D gene (5 bases). The V end lost 5 bases, the J end lost 8 bases, and 9 bases lay between the germline ends. Germline CDR1 is MNHEY and CDR2 is SVGAGI. This CDR3 comprises 11 residues. For the CDR3, the DNA is TGTGCCAGCAGTCGGGGGAAGGGCTACACCTTC. The encoded protein is CASSRGKGYTF.

This chain links TRBV3-1 (or the pseudogene TRBV3-2) with TRBJ2-1, with D possibly TRBD2 on 7 matching bases. Germline CDR1 reads LGHDT; CDR2 reads YNNKEL (reference sequence). The V end lost 1 base, the J end lost 4 bases, and 11 bases lay between the germline ends. The CDR3 spans 15 residues. CDR3 sequence reads: CASSQVAGAYNEQFF. The CDR3 DNA reads TGTGCCAGCAGCCAAGTGGCGGGGGCGTACAATGAGCAGTTCTTC.

The V gene is TRBV10-2, the J gene TRBJ2-1; D not certain. The germline V gene encodes CDR1 WSHSY and CDR2 SAAADI. The CDR3 sequence is 15 residues long. The V end lost 2 bases, the J end lost 1 base, and 9 bases lay between the germline ends. In DNA form, the CDR3 reads TGCGCCAGCAGTGAGCAAGTTCGGTCCTACAATGAGCAGTTCTTC. Residues: CASSEQVRSYNEQFF.

The chain has TRBV2 and TRBJ1-6, with D possibly TRBD1 on 6 matching bases. The CDR3 extends over 15 amino acids. V dropped 7 bases and J dropped 6 bases, with 16 bases sitting between them. CDR1 and CDR2 from the germline V gene are SNHLY and FYNNEI. This CDR3 reads CASNLGQSLNSPLHF. Written as DNA, the CDR3 is TGTGCCAGCAACCTAGGACAGAGCCTTAATTCACCCCTCCACTTT.

The rearrangement links TRBV7-3 to TRBJ2-1, with 7 bases that match TRBD2. From germline, CDR1 is SGHTA and CDR2 FQGTGA. Unmatched junction bases numbered 1, after V lost 0 bases and J lost 8 bases. The CDR3 is made up of 13 amino acids. CDR3: CASSLTRGDEQFF. The DNA of the CDR3 is TGTGCCAGCAGCTTAACCCGGGGGGATGAGCAGTTCTTC.

The chain joins TRBV27 to TRBJ2-5; a weak D match, TRBD1 (5 bases). Germline values: CDR1 MNHEY, CDR2 SMNVEV (reference sequence). V gave up 10 bases and J gave up 2 bases, with 14 bases separating them. CDR3 size: 13 residues. The CDR3 is CATRRGRQETQYF. In nucleotides, the CDR3 is TGTGCCACCCGTAGGGGTAGGCAAGAGACCCAGTACTTC.

The rearrangement links TRBV12-5 to TRBJ2-3; 9 nucleotides align to TRBD2. CDR1 and CDR2 (germline): LGHNT, FRNRAP. CDR3 length equals 17 residues. The J segment lost 4 bases and the V segment lost 0 bases, leaving 8 bases of the junction unmatched. The chain's CDR3 is CASGLVMTSGLPDTQYF. The CDR3 bases are TGTGCTAGTGGTTTGGTAATGACTAGCGGTCTCCCAGATACGCAGTATTTT.

V and J are TRBV10-3 and TRBJ2-1, with D possibly TRBD2 on 7 matching bases. The CDR3 is 15 amino acids. Germline-derived CDR1 and CDR2 are ENHRY and SYGVKD. Trimming stripped 11 bases from V and 6 bases from J, with 23 bases between. CDR3 sequence: CAVAAGGGGPNEQFF. CDR3 nucleotide sequence: TGTGCCGTGGCCGCAGGTGGCGGGGGCCCCAATGAGCAGTTCTTC.

J is TRBJ2-5 and V is TRBV4-1; possible D gene TRBD1, 5 bases. V gave up 1 base and J gave up 4 bases, with 13 bases separating them. The CDR3 is 15 residues long. Germline CDR1 is MGHRA and CDR2 is YSYEKL. The CDR3 reads CASSQGRVGRETQYF. CDR3 nucleotides: TGCGCCAGCAGCCAAGGCAGGGTCGGCCGAGAGACCCAGTACTTC.

The J gene is TRBJ2-1, the V gene TRBV18; a weak D match, TRBD2 (5 bases). The length of the CDR3 is 11 residues. CDR1 is KGHSH, CDR2 LQKENI, per germline. Deletions cut 7 bases from V and 12 bases from J, with 13 bases between. The CDR3 region has the DNA TGTGCCAGCTTCGGGTTGGGGAGGCAGTTCTTC. Translated, it gives CASFGLGRQFF. The variable domain in full, with the rest retrieved from reference TRBV18 and TRBJ2-1, is NAGVMQNPRHLVRRRGQEARLRCSPMKGHSHVYWYRQLPEEGLKFMVYLQKENIIDESGMPKERFSAEFPKEGPSILRIQQVVRGDSAAYFCASFGLGRQFFGPGTRLTVL.

This sequence joins TRBV2 and TRBJ1-4; 8 bases are shared with TRBD1. Germline V gives CDR1 SNHLY, CDR2 FYNNEI. The CDR3 runs 17 residues. With 4 bases clipped from V and 0 bases from J, the junction kept 7 bases outside the gene matches. The CDR3 loop is CASSAGRGHATNEKLFF. The CDR3 region has the DNA TGTGCCAGCAGTGCGGGCAGGGGGCACGCAACTAATGAAAAACTGTTTTTT.

The V and J genes are TRBV7-9 and TRBJ1-2; 9 nucleotides match TRBD1. Per germline, CDR1 SEHNR and CDR2 FQNEAQ (reference sequence). J was trimmed by 2 bases and V by 4 bases; bases with no gene match: 17. CDR3 length: 19 residues. The chain's CDR3 is CASSSHPGQGYFFNYGYTF. The CDR3 DNA reads TGTGCCAGCAGCTCTCATCCGGGACAGGGTTACTTTTTCAACTATGGCTACACCTTC.